The 21 T cell receptor beta chains below come from one sample, sequenced in a study of T cells after yellow fever vaccination. TCRdb re-called the 5' RACE reads with MiXCR, one entry per CDR3 protein. The data contain around 600,000 distinct CDR3 sequences, approximately 13% of them singletons. The sample in question was PBMCs, obtained on the day of the yellow fever booster vaccination. These receptors were collected from a man under 40 who received the YFV17D yellow fever vaccine.

This chain connects TRBV29-1 to TRBJ1-1; D is uncertain. V lost 7 bases and J lost 0, with 18 bases in between. The germline V gene has CDR1 SQVTM and CDR2 ANQGSEA. The CDR3 is made up of 15 amino acids. CDR3 amino acids: CSGGSGPLMNTEAFF. CDR3 sequence (DNA): TGCAGCGGAGGCTCAGGCCCCCTCATGAACACTGAAGCTTTCTTT.

This clonotype was seen only a few times. The chain is built from TRBV20-1 and TRBJ2-1; 13 bases map to TRBD2. CDR3 length: 15 amino acids. V was clipped by 5 bases and J by 8 bases; unmatched bases: 9. Germline assignment: CDR1 DFQATT and CDR2 SNEGSKA (reference sequence). The CDR3 DNA reads as TGCAGTGCTGCGCCACTAGCGGGAGGGGGCTATGAGCAGTTCTTC. Translating it yields CSAAPLAGGGYEQFF.

This clonotype was picked up many times. The V gene is TRBV7-9, the J gene TRBJ2-5, with unresolved D. The V and J ends lost 5 bases and 2 bases respectively, with 9 bases between them. CDR1 SEHNR and CDR2 FQNEAQ come from the germline V gene (reference sequence). CDR3 length equals 13 residues. The CDR3 spells CASSTDAQETQYF. The CDR3 bases are TGTGCCAGCAGCACAGATGCACAAGAGACCCAGTACTTC.

V usage is TRBV6-5 and J usage is TRBJ1-1, with TRBD1 matching over 10 bases. Looked up from germline, CDR1 is MNHEY and CDR2 is SVGAGI. Trimming cost V 6 bases and J 9 bases; bases outside gene matches: 7. There are 13 residues in the CDR3. The CDR3 DNA reads as TGTGCCAGCAGGTCCGGACAGGGGGGGAAAGCTTTCTTT. It encodes CASRSGQGGKAFF.

This clonotype was observed a few times. The chain has TRBV20-1 and TRBJ2-1; D is ambiguous. There are 14 residues in the CDR3. V was trimmed by 6 bases and J by 4 bases, leaving 16 bases between them. CDR1 is DFQATT and CDR2 is SNEGSKA in the germline V gene (reference sequence). The CDR3 region is CSADPGAGYNEQFF. The CDR3, as DNA: TGCAGTGCCGATCCCGGAGCTGGATACAATGAGCAGTTCTTC.

This clonotype has just a few counts. The rearrangement uses TRBV7-9 and TRBJ2-7, with 11 bases lining up with TRBD2. The CDR3 runs to 17 residues. V lost 6 bases, J lost 2 bases, and 12 bases stayed unmatched. The germline CDR1 and CDR2 sequences are SEHNR and FQNEAQ (reference sequence). The CDR3 reads CASSLGVTSGSTYEQYF. The CDR3 DNA is TGTGCCAGCAGTCTAGGCGTCACTAGCGGGAGTACCTACGAGCAGTACTTC.

V usage is TRBV29-1 and J usage is TRBJ2-3; 12 bases fit TRBD2. J lost 5 bases, V lost 1 base, and 1 base had no gene match. The CDR3 runs to 14 residues. CDR1 and CDR2 from the germline V gene are SQVTM and ANQGSEA. CDR3 DNA sequence: TGCAGCGTTGAAGGACTAGCGGGAGAAGATACGCAGTATTTT. It codes for CSVEGLAGEDTQYF.

This chain uses TRBV6-2 or TRBV6-3 with TRBJ2-7; D remains ambiguous. Germline V lookup: CDR1 MNHEY, CDR2 SVGEGT. Trimming cost V 8 bases and J 3 bases, with 11 bases left between them. The CDR3 runs to 12 residues. The DNA of the CDR3 is TGTGCCAGCTGTGGGGTGAGCTACGAGCAGTACTTC. Translation gives CASCGVSYEQYF.

This clonotype was seen only a few times. Relative to the germline gene, one junction end is altered; a read error may explain this. The chain carries TRBV11-2 and TRBJ2-5, with 10 bases identical to TRBD1. Germline values: CDR1 SGHAT, CDR2 FQNNGV. The CDR3 covers 12 residues. The CDR3 region is CASSLEPGTGDF. Written as DNA, the CDR3 is TGTGCCAGCAGCTTAGAACCCGGGACAGGGGACTTC.

At least ten counts were recorded for this clonotype. The chain has TRBV5-1 and TRBJ2-7, with D possibly TRBD2 on 5 matching bases. Trimming left V 0 bases short and J 1 base short, with 23 bases between. The CDR3 sequence is 19 residues long. Germline CDR1 and CDR2: SGHRS and YFSETQ. DNA for the CDR3: TGCGCCAGCAGCTTGGAAGTACCCCGCGGATCGGGAACTTCCTACGAGCAGTACTTC. This sequence encodes CASSLEVPRGSGTSYEQYF.

The rearrangement joins TRBV27 to TRBJ1-4; D is unresolved. The CDR3 extends over 13 amino acids. Deletions cut 6 bases from V and 6 bases from J, with 11 bases between. Germline-derived CDR1 and CDR2 are MNHEY and SMNVEV (reference sequence). CDR3 residues: CASSTVGDEKLFF. The CDR3 nucleotides read TGTGCCAGCAGCACGGTCGGTGATGAAAAACTGTTTTTT.

There are a few counts of this clonotype. The genes are TRBV29-1 and TRBJ2-7, with D perhaps TRBD2 (6 bases). In germline, CDR1 is SQVTM, CDR2 ANQGSEA. V dropped 4 bases and J dropped 0 bases, with 10 bases sitting between them. The CDR3 is 13 amino acids. The CDR3 sequence: CSVAGARSYEQYF. The CDR3 DNA reads TGCAGCGTTGCGGGAGCCCGCTCCTACGAGCAGTACTTC.

Here the CDR3 reads CSVGSSGRAEETQYF. The CDR3 nucleotides read TGCAGCGTTGGAAGTAGCGGGAGGGCCGAGGAGACCCAGTACTTC. The chain couples TRBV29-1 to TRBJ2-5; 11 bases are a match to TRBD2. The germline gives CDR1 SQVTM, CDR2 ANQGSEA. The CDR3 extends over 15 amino acids. V gave up 4 bases and J gave up 5 bases; unmatched junction bases: 9.

V is TRBV6-5 and J is TRBJ2-2; 7 positions match TRBD2. The CDR3 covers 17 residues. J lost 3 bases, V lost 2 bases, and 9 bases had no gene match. Germline CDR1 MNHEY, CDR2 SVGAGI. Here the CDR3 DNA reads TGTGCCAGCAGTTACGCTTACCCCGGGGGGTACACCGGGGAGCTGTTTTTT. As protein: CASSYAYPGGYTGELFF.

In this sample, this clonotype turned up a few times. The J gene is TRBJ1-4, the V gene TRBV7-9; TRBD1 might be the D (5 bases). CDR3 size: 14 residues. Trimming removed 6 bases from V and 6 bases from J, with 14 bases in between. The germline gives CDR1 SEHNR, CDR2 FQNEAQ (reference sequence). The CDR3, as DNA: TGTGCCAGCAGGGAGGGGCGGTCGGATGAAAAACTGTTTTTT. Protein product: CASREGRSDEKLFF.

The sample holds many counts of this clonotype. The chain combines TRBV7-9 with TRBJ2-7; 7 bases map to TRBD2. CDR3 size: 13 residues. The junction had 4 bases not matched to a gene; V was cut back by 8 bases and J by 0 bases. The V gene's germline CDR1 is SEHNR and CDR2 FQNEAQ (reference sequence). The CDR3, as DNA: TGTGCCAGCGAAAGCGGGGACTCCTACGAGCAGTACTTC. This encodes CASESGDSYEQYF.

This clonotype appeared a few times. The chain links TRBV20-1 to TRBJ2-7, with 10 bases aligning to TRBD2. CDR1 and CDR2 (germline): DFQATT, SNEGSKA (reference sequence). The length of the CDR3 is 14 residues. V dropped 5 bases and J dropped 4; count of bases not matched to a gene: 8. The CDR3 DNA reads as TGCAGTGCTCCCCGCCCGGGACTAGCGTACGAGCAGTACTTC. Translating gives CSAPRPGLAYEQYF.

This clonotype appeared a few times. This chain uses TRBV12-3 or TRBV12-4 with TRBJ1-3; D ambiguous. Trimming took off 3 bases at V and 3 bases at J, with 6 bases between the two ends. This CDR3 is 13 amino acids long. Here the CDR3 reads CASSLRNGNTIYF. The CDR3 DNA is TGTGCCAGCAGTTTGAGGAATGGAAACACCATATATTTT.

The chain employs TRBV6-5 and TRBJ1-2; no reliable D call. V lost 4 bases, J lost 8 bases, and 20 bases lay in between. CDR3 length: 15 residues. Per germline, CDR1 MNHEY and CDR2 SVGAGI. CDR3 DNA sequence: TGTGCCAGCAGTTCCGGAACGGCTCTTATCCAGGGCTACACCTTC. Translated: CASSSGTALIQGYTF.

V usage is TRBV20-1 and J usage is TRBJ2-2, with 7 bases matching TRBD1. Germline V gives CDR1 DFQATT, CDR2 SNEGSKA (reference sequence). This CDR3 comprises 13 residues. After removal of 6 bases from V and 8 bases from J, the junction contained 9 bases not matched to a gene. In nucleotides, the CDR3 is TGCAGTGCCCACCGAGGGGGCCCGGGGGAGCTGTTTTTT. This codes for CSAHRGGPGELFF.

V is TRBV7-2 and J is TRBJ2-1; D unresolved. V lost 7 bases, J lost 4 bases, and 8 bases lay in between. The CDR3 sequence is 12 residues long. The germline CDR1 and CDR2 sequences are SGHTA and FQGNSA. The CDR3 region has the DNA TGTGCCAGCATTGGCGGTTACAATGAGCAGTTCTTC. It yields the protein CASIGGYNEQFF.